The T cell receptor (beta chain) under discussion was sequenced for a study of human T cells and chemical hapten exposure (dated by TCRdb to the early 2020s). For context, the study as a whole: For sensitization, 2% DPC in acetone was applied to a roughly 2 cm by roughly 2 cm area of upper inner arm skin. This study followed changes in the peripheral blood TCR repertoire in vivo during primary and secondary sensitization of alopecia patients to the hapten diphenylcyclopropenone (DPC). Blood samples were taken from patients before sensitization (week 0) and at 2, 6 and about 24 weeks after DPC sensitization. For TCR sequencing, blood came from about 29 alopecia patients at anywhere from one to four time points (pre-sensitization, 2, 6 and 24 weeks). Alopecia areata with under or over 50% scalp involvement, alopecia totalis and alopecia universalis were represented in the patient cohort, which was mostly female. The libraries were sequenced as a pool, and the TCR yield per sample differed mostly because of small variations in library volumes within the pool. Patch tests used Finn chambers with 0.01% DPC on the upper back, scored after 6 days by International Contact Dermatitis Research Group standards. Weekly therapeutic DPC doses were additionally applied to the scalp of patients throughout the approximately 25-week study period.

The library relied on RACE. The listed sequencing device is NextSeq 500. During library preparation, unique molecular identifiers were attached to individual cDNA molecules so that TCRs could be counted in a quantitative, reproducible way. For every blood RNA sample, sequencing covered both the TCR alpha and TCR beta chains. The authors' pipeline ran thus. The median number of TCRs per sample was 95,638, ranging from roughly 23,224 to 700,000. The Decombinator software suite was used to annotate V, J and CDR3 in the TCR reads. Every sample was subsampled to the same number of TCRs (28,000) for the PS versus PT1 abundance plots. TCRs were defined as expanded if absent before sensitization and observed at least eight times at the 2-week time point. TCRdb reworked the public reads: Q25 trimming with fastp, MiXCR clone assembly, productive beta chains retained. CDR3 protein sequences are deduplicated, and each keeps its most common genes and DNA. These V and J calls derive from TCRdb rather than the authors' analysis. The sample records some 88,000 distinct CDR3 sequences, 11% of which are singletons. The ten largest clones represent roughly 2% of the sample.

V and J lose 1 base and 0 bases, and a span of 7 bases separates them. The CDR3 contains 14 residues, cysteine and phenylalanine counted. Of all the DNA, just the CDR3 is kept, 42 bases in frame from base 1. CDR1 and CDR2 are read off the germline V gene (reference sequence) as SEHNR and FQNEAQ. At least ten counts were recorded for this clonotype. Its recognized antigen is unknown. No quality values exist for individual bases; no much larger clone is one base distant. The time point label, read with the paper, signifies: patch test 2, 6 weeks after DPC sensitization. The intended sense of this specimen's treatment or condition label: therapeutic diphenylcyclopropenone sensitization with weekly scalp DPC. At each patch-test visit, blood was drawn before the patch test was applied. To be eligible, patients had to be aged 18 to 70, diagnosed with alopecia and judged suitable for DPC therapy, while pregnant patients were excluded. Total RNA was extracted from unfractionated whole blood that had been collected in Tempus Blood RNA tubes.

Paper-wide results and their limitations: Expanded TCRs formed significantly more large CDR3 similarity clusters than pre-sensitization or healthy control sets, consistent with antigen-driven responses. After repeated subsampling, changes were observed in the strength of the expansion versus patch-test correlation and in the threshold at which the correlation became significant. All patients had alopecia, a presumed autoimmune disease, so their immune response might differ from that of healthy individuals. Patch test score was positively correlated with the number of PT1 expanded TCRs, with significance at thresholds 8, 16 and 32 but not at 4. No change with DPC sensitization was found in the number of TCRs above 1 in 1000 frequency, and no evidence of global repertoire structure alterations was found.

Sequences were derived from whole blood, sampled in connection with sensitization to the hapten diphenylcyclopropenone (DPC). Rearrangement joined TRBV7-9 to TRBJ2-7, with the D gene uncertain. The receptor was isolated from a man between 35 and 55 years old with alopecia areata. Some clones in this sample may be carry-over from other donors' samples. Read as DNA, the sequence is TGTGCCAGCAGCTTAGTCGGTACCTCCTACGAGCAGTACTTC. Protein translation: CASSLVGTSYEQYF.